The 21 T cell receptor beta chains given below trace back to one sample, sequenced in a study of beta chain features in type 1 diabetes. Overall study findings and caveats: Shortening of TCRB CDR3s, moderate but significant, appeared in all four CD4+ subsets of Type 1 diabetes patients.

cDNA synthesis used the whole RNA isolate, giving expressed TCRB sequences. Clones were read by immunoSEQ multiplex PCR, and TCRdb kept only the in-frame ones, dropping some. Here the sample spans about 99,000 clones, over 25% being singletons. The antigens for these receptors are not known. Sequencing input: central memory CD4+ T cells from blood. The origin of the receptors is a woman aged 18-29 years with type 1 diabetes.

V usage is TRBV28 and J usage is TRBJ2-3; D remains ambiguous. From germline, CDR1 is MDHEN and CDR2 SYDVKM. V lost 6 bases and J 4 bases, leaving 14 bases between the germline ends. The CDR3 runs to 14 residues. In DNA form, the CDR3 reads TGTGCCAGCAGGCCCGCGAGTCTCTCAGATACGCAGTATTTT. Translating it yields CASRPASLSDTQYF.

There are a few counts of this clone. The chain combines TRBV7-8 with TRBJ2-1, with D perhaps TRBD2 (6 bases). CDR1 is SGHVS, CDR2 FQNEAQ, per germline. V shed 2 bases and J shed 0 bases, with 11 bases lying between them. The CDR3 covers 16 residues. The CDR3, as DNA: TGTGCCAGCAGCTTACGTAGCGGAATCTCCTACAATGAGCAGTTCTTC. Translated: CASSLRSGISYNEQFF.

The chain uses TRBV6-6 and TRBJ2-1; 8 bases map to TRBD2. This CDR3 contains 16 residues. In germline, CDR1 is MNHNY, CDR2 SVGAGI (reference sequence). With 5 bases clipped from V and 3 bases from J, the junction kept 9 bases outside the gene matches. The CDR3 DNA reads TGTGCCAGCAGTACAGGACTAGCCCAATACTACAATGAGCAGTTCTTC. Amino acid sequence: CASSTGLAQYYNEQFF.

This clone came up a few times. The V call is TRBV18, the J call TRBJ2-5, with TRBD2 matching over 11 bases. The CDR3 is 15 residues long. The ends lost 6 bases at V and 3 bases at J; junction bases unmatched: 6. Germline assignment: CDR1 KGHSH and CDR2 LQKENI. The CDR3 sequence: CASSPQLAGEETQYF. The CDR3 region has the DNA TGTGCCAGCTCGCCCCAACTAGCGGGAGAAGAGACCCAGTACTTC.

This chain joins TRBV5-4 and TRBJ2-1; no reliable D call. Trimming removed 4 bases at V and 13 bases at J, with 21 bases between. The V gene's germline CDR1 is SGHNT and CDR2 YYREEE (reference sequence). The CDR3 is 14 amino acids. The CDR3 DNA sequence: TGTGCCAGCAGCGTGCCGTCTGGAGCCGTAGGCCAGTTCTTC. It translates to CASSVPSGAVGQFF.

This chain joins TRBV6-1 and TRBJ2-7; perhaps TRBD1 as D (5 bases). This CDR3 is 12 amino acids long. V lost 11 bases, J lost 1 base, and 12 bases lay in between. Germline loops: CDR1 MNHNS, CDR2 SASEGT. DNA of the CDR3: TGTGCCGGGGCAGGTGGGTCCTACGAGCAGTACTTC. As protein: CAGAGGSYEQYF.

This clone appeared a few times. The chain combines TRBV5-1 with TRBJ2-1; D may be TRBD1 (6 bases). CDR1 SGHRS and CDR2 YFSETQ come from the germline V gene. The V gene lost 0 bases and the J gene lost 0 bases, with 7 bases spanning the gap. CDR3 size: 15 residues. The CDR3 protein is CASSLEGGSYNEQFF. CDR3 nucleotide sequence: TGCGCCAGCAGCTTGGAAGGGGGCTCCTACAATGAGCAGTTCTTC.

This clone was observed a single time. The chain recombines TRBV28 with TRBJ2-2, with 13 bases identical to TRBD2. The CDR3 loop spans 16 amino acids. J gave up 3 bases and V 6 bases, and 4 bases lay outside the gene matches. CDR1 and CDR2 from the germline V gene are MDHEN and SYDVKM. CDR3 in amino acids: CASSRLAGGYTGELFF. In nucleotides, the CDR3 is TGTGCCAGCAGCCGACTAGCGGGAGGCTACACCGGGGAGCTGTTTTTT.

The chain couples TRBV7-2 to TRBJ2-7; 7 bases are shared with TRBD2. V was clipped by 4 bases and J by 4 bases; unmatched bases: 7. This CDR3 spans 14 amino acids. CDR1 is SGHTA and CDR2 is FQGNSA in the germline V gene. DNA of the CDR3: TGTGCCAGCAGCTCCGGCGGGAGCATATACGAGCAGTACGTC. Residues: CASSSGGSIYEQYV.

The chain is built from TRBV7-9 and TRBJ1-4, with 9 bases identical to TRBD1. The CDR3 loop spans 15 amino acids. The V segment lost 4 bases and the J segment 8 bases; nucleotides outside the gene matches: 8. Germline V gene lookup returns CDR1 SEHNR and CDR2 FQNEAQ (reference sequence). The CDR3 is CASSSGTGKGEKLFF. DNA of the CDR3: TGTGCCAGCAGCTCGGGGACAGGGAAAGGAGAAAAACTGTTTTTT. The full variable domain, its missing parts supplied by reference TRBV7-9 and TRBJ1-4, is DTGVSQNPRHKITKRGQNVTFRCDPISEHNRLYWYRQTLGQGPEFLTYFQNEAQLEKSRLLSDRFSAERPKGSFSTLEIQRTEQGDSAMYLCASSSGTGKGEKLFFGSGTQLSVL.

In its sample, this clone was seen a few times. The J gene is TRBJ1-2, the V gene TRBV2, with D possibly being TRBD1 (6 bases). Germline V gene lookup returns CDR1 SNHLY and CDR2 FYNNEI. This CDR3 comprises 14 residues. V was cut by 4 bases and J by 2 bases, with 11 bases left in between. CDR3 residues: CASSGEGGNYGYTF. CDR3 nucleotide sequence: TGTGCCAGCAGTGGGGAGGGGGGGAACTATGGCTACACCTTC.

This clone is termed medium-sized. V and J are TRBV7-8 and TRBJ1-1; D is possibly TRBD1 (5 bases). Trimming cost V 3 bases and J 4 bases, with 12 bases left between them. The germline V gene encodes CDR1 SGHVS and CDR2 FQNEAQ. This CDR3 is 14 amino acids long. The DNA of the CDR3 is TGTGCCAGCAGCTTTCAATCGGGGGGCACTGAAGCTTTCTTT. Residues: CASSFQSGGTEAFF.

This chain uses TRBV19 with TRBJ1-1; D gene unclear. Germline lookup yields CDR1 LNHDA and CDR2 SQIVND (reference sequence). CDR3 length equals 13 residues. V shed 6 bases and J shed 1 base, with 9 bases lying between them. CDR3 bases: TGTGCCAGTAGCGGACTCCCGAACACTGAAGCTTTCTTT. Translating gives CASSGLPNTEAFF.

This chain links TRBV2 with TRBJ1-2; 9 bases align to TRBD1. Germline V lookup: CDR1 SNHLY, CDR2 FYNNEI. V lost 6 bases and J lost 8; bases outside the gene matches: 13. The CDR3 contains 15 residues. The CDR3 sequence: CASSARQGGVGGYTF. As DNA, the CDR3 is TGTGCCAGCAGCGCTAGACAGGGGGGAGTAGGAGGCTACACCTTC.

The genes are TRBV15 and TRBJ2-2, with 10 nucleotides matching TRBD2. In germline, CDR1 is LNHNV, CDR2 YYDKDF (reference sequence). Trimming at V came to 0 bases and at J to 0 bases, leaving 7 bases not matched to a gene. This CDR3 is 19 amino acids long. CDR3 loop: CATSRESLAGATNTGELFF. The CDR3 DNA is TGTGCCACCAGCAGAGAGTCTCTAGCGGGAGCCACGAACACCGGGGAGCTGTTTTTT.

In this sample, this clone turned up many times. The V call is TRBV5-1, the J call TRBJ2-4, with TRBD1 matching over 10 bases. This CDR3 is built from 15 residues. Trimming at V came to 3 bases and at J to 7 bases, leaving 7 bases not matched to a gene. CDR1 is SGHRS and CDR2 is YFSETQ in the germline V gene. CDR3 bases: TGCGCCAGCAGCTCCGGGGGGACAGGGGCGAACATTCAGTACTTC. Amino acid sequence: CASSSGGTGANIQYF.

The rearrangement joins TRBV6-1 to TRBJ1-1; the match to TRBD1 covers 7 bases. The CDR3 consists of 13 residues. Germline CDR1 reads MNHNS; CDR2 reads SASEGT. V dropped 4 bases and J dropped 1; count of bases not matched to a gene: 0. The chain's CDR3 is CASSGQGNTEAFF. CDR3 nucleotide sequence: TGTGCCAGCAGTGGACAGGGGAACACTGAAGCTTTCTTT.

A few counts support this clone. The genes are TRBV7-3 and TRBJ1-2; D may be TRBD1 (6 bases). The germline V gene encodes CDR1 SGHTA and CDR2 FQGTGA. Trimming shortened V by 6 bases and J by 4 bases, and 12 bases separated the two germline ends. CDR3 length equals 13 residues. CDR3 nucleotide sequence: TGTGCCAGCAGTCCACAGGGCGGCTATGGCTACACCTTC. This encodes CASSPQGGYGYTF.

V usage is TRBV7-2 and J usage is TRBJ2-2; TRBD2 is a possible D gene (7 bases). The CDR3 has 14 amino acids. Germline V CDR1 and CDR2: SGHTA, FQGNSA. Trimming left V 10 bases short and J 1 base short, with 13 bases between. This CDR3 reads CATQGGENTGELFF. The DNA for the CDR3 is TGTGCCACCCAAGGGGGGGAGAACACCGGGGAGCTGTTTTTT.

Only a few counts were recorded for this clone. V is TRBV5-1 and J is TRBJ2-7; D remains unclear. The CDR3 sequence is 13 residues long. Germline V lookup: CDR1 SGHRS, CDR2 YFSETQ. V was trimmed by 3 bases and J by 7 bases, leaving 14 bases between them. The CDR3: CASSYDSPQEQYF. CDR3 nucleotide sequence: TGCGCCAGCAGCTATGACTCCCCTCAGGAGCAGTACTTC.

The chain uses TRBV7-8 and TRBJ2-7; D is ambiguous. This CDR3 spans 13 amino acids. CDR1 is SGHVS, CDR2 FQNEAQ, per germline. V shed 3 bases and J shed 3 bases, with 9 bases lying between them. The CDR3 DNA reads TGTGCCAGCAGCTTCGCGAGAGGCTACGAGCAGTACTTC. It translates to CASSFARGYEQYF.